These T cell receptor beta chains were read from a single sample in a study of CD8+CD57+ T cells in acquired aplastic anemia. TCRdb re-called the reads through MiXCR, storing one row per CDR3 protein. This table has 190,000 or so distinct CDR3 sequences, approximately 60% appearing once. Sequenced input: sorted CD4+, CD8+, or CD8+CD57+ T cells (not recorded which) from PBMCs. The receptors derive from a human donor in good health. Each CDR3 is given with its conserved first and last residue. A D gene is named only where the DNA matches it firmly. Only some rows state a clone size, as once, few, many or a class for expanded clones.

TRBV6-5	TRBJ2-7	many	TRBD1	CASSFTGTGGDEQYF	TGTGCCAGCAGTTTTACCGGGACAGGGGGCGACGAGCAGTACTTC
TRBV6-1	TRBJ2-2	many	-	CASSEREPGVHTGELFF	TGTGCCAGCAGTGAACGAGAGCCAGGCGTTCACACCGGGGAGCTGTTTTTT
TRBV11-3	TRBJ2-6	many	-	CASSPRTETLGANVLTF	TGTGCCAGCAGCCCACGGACGGAAACTCTGGGGGCCAACGTCCTGACTTTC
TRBV7-8	TRBJ2-7	few	-	CASSLVEHTYEQYF	TGTGCCAGCAGCTTAGTGGAGCACACCTACGAGCAGTACTTC
TRBV29-1	TRBJ2-7	-	-	CSVELAGEPYEQCF	TGCAGCGTTGAATTGGCAGGGGAGCCCTACGAGCAGTGCTTC
TRBV9	TRBJ2-1	-	-	CASSSWKLGDEQFF	TGTGCCAGCAGCTCTTGGAAACTAGGCGATGAGCAGTTCTTC
TRBV20-1	TRBJ2-1	-	-	CSASPDAYNEQFF	TGCAGTGCTAGCCCTGACGCCTACAATGAGCAGTTCTTC
TRBV7-9	TRBJ1-3	once	-	CASSQTTGSSGNTIYF	TGTGCCAGCAGCCAGACGACAGGCAGCTCTGGAAACACCATATATTTT
TRBV15	TRBJ1-6	many	-	CATSREGWGDSSYNSPLHF	TGTGCCACCAGCAGAGAGGGGTGGGGGGACTCCTCCTATAATTCACCCCTCCACTTT
TRBV29-1	TRBJ2-2	-	-	CSVGVTSSFLQGTNTGELFF	TGCAGCGTTGGGGTGACTAGCAGTTTTTTACAGGGTACGAACACCGGGGAGCTGTTTTTT
TRBV6-2/TRBV6-3	TRBJ2-7	-	TRBD2	CASSPKAGGPDTQYF	TGTGCCAGCAGTCCAAAAGCGGGGGGGCCAGATACGCAGTACTTC
TRBV5-8	TRBJ2-3	many	-	CASSFLATDTQYF	TGTGCCAGCAGCTTTTTAGCCACAGATACGCAGTATTTT
TRBV11-2	TRBJ1-1	-	-	CASSLEGVSEAFF	TGTGCCAGCAGCTTGGAGGGAGTGAGTGAAGCTTTCTTT
TRBV4-3	TRBJ2-7	-	TRBD2	CASSQLTSGRAYEQYF	TGCGCCAGCAGCCAATTGACTAGCGGGAGGGCCTACGAGCAGTACTTC
TRBV10-3	TRBJ1-2	few	-	CAISASFRQEEDGYTF	TGTGCCATCAGTGCATCCTTCAGACAGGAGGAGGATGGCTACACCTTC
TRBV20-1	TRBJ1-1	many	-	CSAKGQLFNTEAFF	TGCAGTGCTAAAGGACAGCTATTTAACACTGAAGCTTTCTTT
TRBV27	TRBJ2-6	few	-	CASSLQSSGANVLTF	TGTGCCAGCAGTTTACAAAGCTCTGGGGCCAACGTCCTGACTTTC
TRBV19	TRBJ1-1	-	-	CASSIVGRMNTEAFF	TGTGCCAGTAGTATTGTTGGCCGCATGAACACTGAAGCTTTCTTT
TRBV7-2	TRBJ2-7	-	-	CASSSAGHYEQYF	TGTGCCAGCAGCTCAGCGGGACACTACGAGCAGTACTTC
TRBV20-1	TRBJ2-5	-	-	CSASLDPNQETQYF	TGCAGTGCTAGTTTGGACCCCAACCAAGAGACCCAGTACTTC
TRBV7-9	TRBJ2-7	-	-	CASSLHEHYEQYF	TGTGCCAGCAGCTTACATGAACACTACGAGCAGTACTTC
TRBV11-2	TRBJ2-7	-	-	CASSLDRRSDEQYF	TGTGCCAGCAGCTTAGATAGACGGTCAGACGAGCAGTACTTC
TRBV29-1	TRBJ1-2	-	-	CSVLHGTNYGYTF	TGCAGCGTTCTCCACGGTACTAACTATGGCTACACCTTC
TRBV5-1	TRBJ2-5	-	TRBD2	CASSSGLSGGTQYF	TGCGCCAGCAGCTCGGGACTATCGGGGGGGACCCAGTACTTC
TRBV11-2	TRBJ2-1	-	-	CASSFTGPVNEQFF	TGTGCCAGCAGCTTTACGGGACCGGTCAATGAGCAGTTCTTC
TRBV7-3	TRBJ1-5	-	-	CASNGQGDQPQHF	TGTGCCAGCAACGGGCAGGGAGATCAGCCCCAGCATTTT
TRBV5-6	TRBJ2-7	-	-	CASSLGIPYEQYF	TGTGCCAGCAGCTTAGGGATCCCCTACGAGCAGTACTTC
TRBV19	TRBJ2-3	many	-	CASSMMSIDTQYF	TGTGCCAGTAGTATGATGTCGATAGATACGCAGTATTTT
TRBV20-1	TRBJ2-7	-	-	CSARDGQRSGMEQYF	TGCAGTGCTAGAGATGGCCAGCGCTCCGGAATGGAGCAGTACTTC
TRBV10-2	TRBJ1-5	-	-	CASRDNNQPQHF	TGCGCCAGCAGGGACAACAATCAACCCCAGCATTTT
TRBV24-1	TRBJ2-1	once	TRBD1	CATSDSTGTGHHNEQFF	TGTGCCACCAGTGATTCAACCGGGACAGGCCACCACAATGAGCAGTTCTTC
TRBV20-1	TRBJ1-5	-	-	CSASDNDQPKHF	TGCAGTGCAAGCGATAATGATCAGCCCAAGCATTTT
TRBV15	TRBJ2-1	few	-	CATSREASSYNEQFF	TGTGCCACCAGCAGAGAAGCGAGCTCCTACAATGAGCAGTTCTTC
TRBV28	TRBJ2-5	few	-	CASSLLNEGETQYF	TGTGCCAGCAGTTTACTAAACGAGGGAGAGACCCAGTACTTC
TRBV20-1	TRBJ2-1	once	-	CSASLKYSSSEQFF	TGCAGTGCCAGCCTCAAATATAGTAGCAGTGAGCAGTTCTTC
TRBV15	TRBJ1-1	-	TRBD1	CATSREARGTEAFF	TGTGCCACCAGCAGAGAGGCCAGGGGGACTGAAGCTTTCTTT
TRBV15	TRBJ1-1	-	TRBD1	CATSTRGTGRQAFF	TGTGCCACCAGCACCAGAGGGACAGGGCGGCAAGCTTTCTTT
TRBV7-3	TRBJ2-3	-	TRBD2	CASSMGLAGGRHF	TGTGCCAGCAGCATGGGACTAGCGGGAGGGCGGCATTTT
TRBV7-9	TRBJ2-6	-	-	CASSLPRTRTSGANVLTF	TGTGCCAGCAGCCTACCACGGACCCGGACCTCTGGGGCCAACGTCCTGACTTTC
TRBV25-1	TRBJ2-7	-	-	CASSQGYYELYF	TGTGCCAGCAGCCAGGGTTACTACGAGCTGTACTTC
TRBV7-8	TRBJ2-5	few	TRBD1	CASSSPGQHRGSYQETQYF	TGTGCCAGCAGCTCCCCGGGGCAACACAGGGGATCGTACCAAGAGACCCAGTACTTC
TRBV7-6	TRBJ1-6	-	-	CASSQAGLGSPLHF	TGTGCCAGCAGCCAGGCGGGGTTAGGGTCACCCCTCCACTTT
TRBV10-3	TRBJ2-4	-	-	CAISYREGAKNIQYF	TGTGCCATCAGTTACAGGGAGGGAGCCAAAAACATTCAGTACTTC
TRBV5-4	TRBJ1-6	-	-	CASSLIDYNSPLHF	TGTGCCAGCAGCTTGATTGACTATAATTCACCCCTCCACTTT
TRBV6-4	TRBJ2-2	many	-	CASSDSQGNTGELFF	TGTGCCAGCAGTGACTCACAAGGAAACACCGGGGAGCTGTTTTTT
TRBV7-9	TRBJ1-2	-	-	CASSLPAQGGYTF	TGTGCCAGCAGCTTACCCGCTCAAGGCGGCTACACCTTC
TRBV20-1	TRBJ1-1	many	-	CSARDLQENTEAFF	TGCAGTGCTAGAGACCTACAGGAGAACACTGAAGCTTTCTTT
TRBV29-1	TRBJ1-6	-	-	CSTPRASIYSPLHF	TGCAGCACGCCCCGGGCCTCGATTTATTCACCCCTCCACTTT